This T cell receptor (beta chain) appears in the sequencing data of a study of beta chain features in type 1 diabetes. Every isolated RNA sample was fully reverse transcribed, so sequencing captured expressed TCRB transcripts. Repertoires were generated with immunoSEQ multiplex PCR, while TCRdb's copy carries only in-frame clones and drops some. The sample has approximately 170,000 clones, 7.5% to 8.5% seen once. V gave up 4 bases and J gave up 7 bases; unmatched junction bases: 5. CDR1 and CDR2 (germline): MGHRA, YSYEKL. The CDR3 totals 14 residues. In this sample, this clone turned up a few times. Its cognate antigen is unknown. Findings of the study overall: All four CD4+ subsets of Type 1 diabetes patients contained TCRB CDR3s that were moderately but significantly shorter.

The rearrangement joins TRBV4-1 to TRBJ1-4; 8 bases align to TRBD1. Sequenced input: central memory CD4+ T cells from blood. The clonotype was recovered from a man aged 18-30 years with type 1 diabetes. Here the CDR3 reads CASSPTGAGEKLFF. CDR3 nucleotide sequence: TGCGCCAGCAGCCCGACAGGGGCTGGTGAAAAACTGTTTTTT.